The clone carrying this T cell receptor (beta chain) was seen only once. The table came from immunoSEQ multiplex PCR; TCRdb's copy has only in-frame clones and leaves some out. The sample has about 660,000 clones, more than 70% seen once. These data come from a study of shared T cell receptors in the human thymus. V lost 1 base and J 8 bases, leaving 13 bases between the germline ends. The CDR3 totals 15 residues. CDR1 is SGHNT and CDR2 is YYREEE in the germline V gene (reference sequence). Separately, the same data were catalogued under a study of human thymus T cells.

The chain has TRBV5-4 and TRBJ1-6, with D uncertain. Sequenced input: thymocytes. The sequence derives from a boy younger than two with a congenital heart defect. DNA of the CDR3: TGTGCCAGCAGCTTGCCCGGGTCGGCGGATTCACCCCTCCACTTT. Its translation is CASSLPGSADSPLHF. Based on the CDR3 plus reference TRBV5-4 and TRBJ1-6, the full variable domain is ETGVTQSPTHLIKTRGQQVTLRCSSQSGHNTVSWYQQALGQGPQFIFQYYREEENGRGNFPPRFSGLQFPNYSSELNVNALELDDSALYLCASSLPGSADSPLHFGNGTRLTVT.